A single TCR beta chain is shown here with its context. Its antigen is undetermined. TCRdb reprocessed the reads via MiXCR and lists one record per CDR3 protein. The sample lists roughly 860,000 distinct CDR3 sequences; 32% were seen once. The data stem from a study of T cell repertoires in cytomegalovirus infection. Study-level background: In the study, CMV epitopes included recently identified HLA-C-restricted and well-studied HLA-B-restricted ones. Signatures in public TCR beta sequences pointed to both CMV infection and matching HLA type.

Study findings and constraints: Carriers of CMV and the relevant HLA type were discriminated by public TCR beta frequency.

Per germline, CDR1 MNHNS and CDR2 SASEGT. The CDR3 loop spans 19 amino acids. J was trimmed by 5 bases and V by 1 base; bases with no gene match: 13. The chain recombines TRBV6-1 with TRBJ2-5; TRBD2 matches 13 bases. Sequences were derived from cultured CD8+ T cells from PBMCs, sampled from culture after CMV antigen stimulation. This receptor was taken from a human donor in good health (CMV status not recorded). Some clones in this sample may be carry-over from other donors' samples. Written as DNA, the CDR3 is TGTGCCAGCAGTGAAGTCGGACATCCGGGACTAGCGGGGTGGGAGACCCAGTACTTC. This gives the protein CASSEVGHPGLAGWETQYF.